This record concerns one T cell receptor (beta chain) sequence. Its antigen is currently unknown. The sample originates from a study of Ad26.COV2.S vaccination and SARS-CoV-2 variants. Study-wide points: Those who received the vaccine showed greater spike-specific TCR breadth than those given placebo.

Regarding treatment: roughly 19 received Ad26.COV2.S at low or high dose, single or two shots; several received placebo; per-sample allocation not given. Material that was analyzed had been drawn on day 63 after the first vaccine or placebo injection. The donor was a Boston adult aged 18-55 years. With 5 bases clipped from V and 3 bases from J, the junction kept 3 bases outside the gene matches. The CDR3 extends over 15 amino acids. The germline V gene has CDR1 SGHVS and CDR2 FQNEAQ. TCRdb's copy holds only in-frame clones and misses some; the assay was immunoSEQ multiplex PCR. Of about 680,000 clones in the sample, 80% to 90% were seen once.

The sequence was obtained from a person between 18 and 65 years old who received the Ad26.COV2.S COVID-19 vaccine or a placebo. The chain joins TRBV7-8 to TRBJ1-4; 10 bases line up with TRBD1. This material consisted of peripheral blood, taken in a trial of Ad26.COV2.S vaccine versus placebo. The CDR3 DNA sequence: TGTGCCAGCAGCCGAGGACAGGGGGCTAATGAAAAACTGTTTTTT. It specifies CASSRGQGANEKLFF.